The 20 T cell receptor beta chains reported below all come from one sample, sequenced in a study of identical twins. TCRdb reprocessed the 5' RACE reads with MiXCR, giving one entry per CDR3 protein. Found here are roughly 240,000 distinct CDR3 sequences, around 6.6% of them singletons; the top ten hold approximately 3.7%. These data were likewise used in another study, on yellow fever vaccine responses in identical twins.

Sequences were obtained from memory (CD45RO+) T cells sorted from blood. The receptors here all came from a woman between 18 and 29 years old in good health.

This clonotype was counted a few times. The rearrangement uses TRBV5-1 and TRBJ1-6; maybe TRBD1 (5 bases). This CDR3 has 15 residues. Germline V gene sequence: CDR1 SGHRS, CDR2 YFSETQ. V was trimmed by 0 bases and J by 11 bases, leaving 15 bases between them. The CDR3 nucleotides are TGCGCCAGCAGCTTGGTTGCAGGGACTAACGCACCCCTCCACTTT. Translated, it gives CASSLVAGTNAPLHF.

At least ten counts were recorded for this clonotype. The V call is TRBV10-3, the J call TRBJ2-1; 9 bases agree with TRBD2. The CDR3 contains 14 residues. Germline loops: CDR1 ENHRY, CDR2 SYGVKD. V shed 5 bases and J 8 bases; nucleotides not matched to a gene: 7. This CDR3 reads CAISPGTSRHEQFF. The CDR3 coding sequence is TGTGCCATCAGTCCCGGGACTAGCCGCCATGAGCAGTTCTTC.

The V call is TRBV12-3 or TRBV12-4, the J call TRBJ2-7, with 10 bases lining up with TRBD2. V shed 1 base, J shed 2 bases, and the junction held 5 bases outside the gene matches. The CDR3 has 16 residues. For the CDR3, the DNA is TGTGCCAGCAGTTTAGGTAGACTAGCGGGCGCCTACGAGCAGTACTTC. As protein: CASSLGRLAGAYEQYF.

This clonotype has at least ten counts. The chain employs TRBV12-3 or TRBV12-4 and TRBJ1-1; D possibly corresponds to TRBD1 (5 bases). The CDR3 sequence is 12 residues long. The V end lost 4 bases, the J end lost 8 bases, and 11 bases lay between the germline ends. CDR3 nucleotides: TGTGCCAGCAGTTCGTTTGGACAAGAAGCTTTCTTT. Translation: CASSSFGQEAFF.

This clonotype ranks as medium-sized. This chain uses TRBV11-2 with TRBJ1-1; no reliable D call. Germline V gene data show CDR1 as SGHAT and CDR2 as FQNNGV. The CDR3 totals 13 residues. The V gene lost 4 bases and the J gene lost 4 bases, with 10 bases spanning the gap. The CDR3 loop reads CASSWGSATEAFF. The CDR3 DNA reads TGTGCCAGCAGCTGGGGATCAGCCACTGAAGCTTTCTTT.

CDR3 DNA sequence: TGCGCCAGCAGCCAAGAAGGGTCTGAGTTAACCGGGGAGCTGTTTTTT. Its translation is CASSQEGSELTGELFF. The chain links TRBV4-1 to TRBJ2-2; D not resolved. CDR1 and CDR2 (germline): MGHRA, YSYEKL. V was clipped by 0 bases and J by 5 bases, with 13 bases between them. The CDR3 consists of 16 residues.

This clonotype has just one count. Germline is not matched at one junction end, which may reflect a read error. The V and J genes are TRBV3-1 and TRBJ2-2; 9 nucleotides align to TRBD2. CDR1 is LGHDT and CDR2 is YNNKEL in the germline V gene (reference sequence). The CDR3 is 16 amino acids. CDR3 region: CVSSQEVGTSPGELFF. CDR3 in DNA: TGTGTCAGCAGCCAAGAAGTAGGGACTAGCCCCGGGGAGCTGTTTTTT.

This clonotype was detected ten times or more. The chain carries TRBV12-3 or TRBV12-4 and TRBJ2-1, with D unclear. The CDR3 is 15 amino acids. The ends were cut back, 5 bases at V and 3 bases at J, with 14 bases in the middle. The CDR3 nucleotides are TGTGCCAGCAGTATCTTGAGAAAGGGCTACAATGAGCAGTTCTTC. Its translation: CASSILRKGYNEQFF.

This clonotype was counted ten times or more. V is TRBV5-1 and J is TRBJ2-3; 12 bases are a match to TRBD2. The ends lost 0 bases at V and 6 bases at J; junction bases unmatched: 11. Per the germline V gene, CDR1 is SGHRS and CDR2 is YFSETQ. CDR3 length: 18 residues. CDR3 sequence: CASSLAALAGGPRDTQYF. CDR3 coding DNA: TGCGCCAGCAGCTTGGCCGCCCTAGCGGGAGGGCCGAGGGATACGCAGTATTTT.

V gene TRBV24-1 combines with J gene TRBJ2-5; tentative D call: TRBD1 (5 bases). CDR3 length equals 12 residues. The germline V gene encodes CDR1 KGHDR and CDR2 SFDVKD. The V and J ends lost 3 bases and 10 bases respectively, with 11 bases between them. CDR3 protein: CATSDKGLNQYF. CDR3 bases: TGTGCCACCAGTGATAAGGGGCTAAACCAGTACTTC.

The chain carries TRBV28 and TRBJ2-7; D is undetermined. Germline lookup yields CDR1 MDHEN and CDR2 SYDVKM. The CDR3 extends over 12 amino acids. Trimming removed 5 bases at V and 8 bases at J, with 13 bases between. DNA for the CDR3: TGTGCCAGCAGTCGACAAGCGAATAAGCAGTACTTC. Its translation: CASSRQANKQYF.

This clonotype was counted a few times. This chain joins TRBV6-1 and TRBJ2-5; TRBD1 matches at 9 bases. The germline V gene encodes CDR1 MNHNS and CDR2 SASEGT. The CDR3 has 14 residues. Trimming cost V 7 bases and J 4 bases; bases outside gene matches: 7. CDR3 residues: CASKEDRGTETQYF. As DNA, the CDR3 is TGTGCCAGCAAGGAGGACAGGGGCACAGAGACCCAGTACTTC.

This chain uses TRBV6-1 with TRBJ2-2; TRBD1 matches at 8 bases. Germline assignment: CDR1 MNHNS and CDR2 SASEGT. V lost 6 bases and J lost 4; bases outside the gene matches: 7. The CDR3 has 15 residues. The CDR3 bases are TGTGCCAGCAGGACAGGGGTAACGGGCACCGGGGAGCTGTTTTTT. As protein: CASRTGVTGTGELFF.

This clonotype was counted a few times. The chain is built from TRBV27 and TRBJ1-2; 9 bases agree with TRBD1. Germline V CDR1 and CDR2: MNHEY, SMNVEV (reference sequence). CDR3 length: 13 amino acids. Trimming took 6 bases from V and 3 from J; bases not matched to a gene: 2. CDR3 amino acids: CASRTGGDYGYTF. The CDR3, as DNA: TGTGCCAGCAGGACAGGGGGAGACTATGGCTACACCTTC.

This clonotype was detected many times. The V and J genes are TRBV12-3 or TRBV12-4 and TRBJ2-1; 13 positions match TRBD2. This CDR3 spans 16 amino acids. The ends lost 5 bases at V and 7 bases at J; junction bases unmatched: 8. The CDR3 DNA reads as TGTGCCAGCAGTCTAGGGACTAGCGGGATCGGTAATGAGCAGTTCTTC. Translating it yields CASSLGTSGIGNEQFF.

About this clonotype itself: Given a much more abundant clone one base away, this may be a read error. The V gene is TRBV5-6, the J gene TRBJ2-1; 10 bases align to TRBD1. There are 15 residues in the CDR3. V lost 8 bases to trimming and J lost 3 bases; unmatched junction nucleotides: 8. Germline CDR1 SGHDT, CDR2 YYEEEE. CDR3 in DNA: TGTGCCAGGAGCCCCGGACAGGGGGGCTACAATGAGCAGTTCTTC. It yields the protein CARSPGQGGYNEQFF.

The CDR3 DNA follows: TGTGCCAGCTCACCACCCCAGGGAAGAATGAACACTGAAGCTTTCTTT. Protein product: CASSPPQGRMNTEAFF. V and J are TRBV18 and TRBJ1-1, with D perhaps matching TRBD1 (5 bases). V lost 0 bases and J 0 bases, leaving 11 bases between the germline ends. Germline V lookup: CDR1 KGHSH, CDR2 LQKENI. The CDR3 is 16 amino acids.

This chain connects TRBV3-1 to TRBJ2-3; D remains ambiguous. The CDR3 loop spans 12 amino acids. CDR1 is LGHDT and CDR2 is YNNKEL in the germline V gene (reference sequence). V was trimmed by 5 bases and J by 6 bases, leaving 9 bases between them. In nucleotides, the CDR3 is TGTGCCAGCAGCGCATGGGGTGATACGCAGTATTTT. It codes for CASSAWGDTQYF.

This clonotype was picked up a small number of times. The CDR3 loop reads CASSFGKQAGANVLTF. CDR3 DNA sequence: TGTGCCAGCAGTTTTGGGAAACAGGCTGGGGCCAACGTCCTGACTTTC. This chain links TRBV27 with TRBJ2-6; D perhaps matches TRBD1 (5 bases). The ends were cut back, 3 bases at V and 2 bases at J, with 11 bases in the middle. Germline assignment: CDR1 MNHEY and CDR2 SMNVEV (reference sequence). The CDR3 has 16 amino acids.

This clonotype was seen many times. This rearrangement joins TRBV20-1 to TRBJ1-1, with 8 positions matching TRBD1. The trim removed 1 base at V and 7 bases at J, leaving 11 bases unmatched. The CDR3 loop spans 15 amino acids. Germline CDR1 is DFQATT and CDR2 is SNEGSKA (reference sequence). The CDR3 spells CSARVNRGRVNEAFF. The CDR3 DNA reads TGCAGTGCTAGAGTTAACAGGGGGAGAGTGAATGAAGCTTTCTTT.